This T cell receptor (beta chain) is drawn from a study of blood T cell dynamics during melanoma immunotherapy. Findings and limits, study-wide: Unlike progressors, later disease-control patients had W3 repertoires gaining clonality or diversity.

Assay: immunoSEQ multiplex PCR; the TCRdb copy retains only in-frame clones and omits some. The table includes over 9,000 clones, about 88% detected once. Sample time point: week 3, after first cycle of checkpoint inhibitor. Apart from a couple of fast progressors, RECIST 1.1 response was judged 12 weeks post-infusion. CDR1 and CDR2 from the germline V gene are SQVTM and ANQGSEA. V was pared by 4 bases and J by 0 bases, with 18 bases between. CDR3 size: 17 residues. With respect to this clone: Antigen unknown.

This sequence joins TRBV29-1 and TRBJ2-2, with D tentatively TRBD1 (7 bases). The sequences come from blood, collected from a patient treated with checkpoint blockade. This TCR derives from a human donor with melanoma. CDR3 residues: CSVVMARGTANTGELFF. The DNA for the CDR3 is TGCAGCGTTGTGATGGCCCGCGGGACAGCGAACACCGGGGAGCTGTTTTTT.